This entry is about one TCR beta chain. As yet, its antigen is unknown. Germline V gene sequence: CDR1 SQVTM, CDR2 ANQGSEA. Between the trimmed V and J ends, which lost 0 bases and 3 bases, there was a span of 6 bases. The CDR3 extends over 12 amino acids. The data are from a study of early T cells in non-severe SARS-CoV-2 infection. Across the study: Chains from this unsorted whole-blood bulk RNA could not be paired. Study conclusions and caveats: Matching results from VDJdb favored anti-spike CD8 responses, leaving private and CD4 specificities undetected.

Individual cDNA molecules received unique molecular identifiers during library preparation. Each CDR3 protein is one row after TCRdb ran MiXCR on the 5' RACE reads. The sample consists of tens of thousands of distinct CDR3 sequences, around 14% of them appearing once. This TCR was sampled from an adult who was a healthcare worker with PCR-confirmed SARS-CoV-2 infection or an uninfected control (not recorded which). The chain is built from TRBV29-1 and TRBJ2-7; D perhaps matches TRBD1 (6 bases). The sample comprised whole blood. For the CDR3, the DNA is TGCAGCGTTGAAGAAGGGGGCTACGAGCAGTACTTC. As protein: CSVEEGGYEQYF.